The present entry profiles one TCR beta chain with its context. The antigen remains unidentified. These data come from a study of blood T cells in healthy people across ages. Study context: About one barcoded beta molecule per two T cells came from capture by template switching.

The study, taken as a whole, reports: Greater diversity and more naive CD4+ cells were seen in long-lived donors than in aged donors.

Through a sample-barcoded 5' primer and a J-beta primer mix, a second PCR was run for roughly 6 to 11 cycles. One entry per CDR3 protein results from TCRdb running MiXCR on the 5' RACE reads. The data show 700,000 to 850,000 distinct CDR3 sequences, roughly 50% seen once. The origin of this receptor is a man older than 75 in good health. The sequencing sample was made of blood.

The CDR3 coding sequence is TGTGCCAGCAGCCGGGCGACTAGCGGGAGTTACAATGAGCAGTTCTTC. This gives the protein CASSRATSGSYNEQFF. The chain couples TRBV6-5 to TRBJ2-1; 12 bases fit TRBD2. V dropped 6 bases and J dropped 4; count of bases not matched to a gene: 7. The germline V gene encodes CDR1 MNHEY and CDR2 SVGAGI. The CDR3 contains 16 residues.